This T cell receptor beta chain stems from a study of blood T cell repertoires in COVID-19. Study-level background: The United States, Italy and Spain provided the acute and convalescent COVID-19 samples. PBMCs, B-cell-depleted T cells, or T cells were the source of the cDNA or gDNA that made up the material.

Deletions cut 3 bases from V and 8 bases from J, with 13 bases between. CDR3 length equals 13 residues. Germline V gene lookup returns CDR1 LNHDA and CDR2 SQIVND (reference sequence). Authors' methods: Nucleated cell counts were estimated from reference gene primer amplification. The table came from immunoSEQ multiplex PCR; TCRdb's copy has only in-frame clones and leaves some out. The V and J calls and clone size come from that table; D and trimming were worked out from the DNA. The sample lists around 25,000 clones; roughly 87% were seen once. The source is a man between 65 and 79 years old with acute or convalescent COVID-19. J is TRBJ1-2 and V is TRBV19; D may be TRBD1 (6 bases). Sequencing was carried out using peripheral blood. The CDR3 DNA reads TGTGCCAGTAGTATGGGGCAGGGGTTAGGCTACACCTTC. Translating gives CASSMGQGLGYTF. The complete variable domain, with remaining parts taken from reference TRBV19 and TRBJ1-2, reads DGGITQSPKYLFRKEGQNVTLSCEQNLNHDAMYWYRQDPGQGLRLIYYSQIVNDFQKGDIAEGYSVSREKKESFPLTVTSAQKNPTAFYLCASSMGQGLGYTFGSGTRLTVV.